This TCR beta chain was sequenced during a study of identical twins. Healthy Caucasians made up all donors. Template switching created a universal primer site, and the cDNA included unique molecular identifiers. TCRdb used MiXCR to reprocess the 5' RACE reads, holding one entry per CDR3 protein. The sample records roughly 1,500,000 distinct CDR3 sequences, 32% being singletons. This clonotype was detected a few times. This TCR was recovered from a newborn girl in good health. Input material: cord blood.

CDR3 in DNA: TGTGCCAGCAGCCCCCGAAAGGGACAGGGGACAGATACGCAGTATTTT. Encoded protein: CASSPRKGQGTDTQYF. This chain joins TRBV25-1 and TRBJ2-3; 10 bases are shared with TRBD1. There are 16 residues in the CDR3. Trimming cost V 6 bases and J 3 bases; bases outside gene matches: 9. Looked up from germline, CDR1 is MGHDK and CDR2 is SYGVNS. Full variable domain (missing parts from reference TRBV25-1 and TRBJ2-3): EADIYQTPRYLVIGTGKKITLECSQTMGHDKMYWYQQDPGMELHLIHYSYGVNSTEKGDLSSESTVSRIRTEHFPLTLESARPSHTSQYLCASSPRKGQGTDTQYFGPGTRLTVL.